The 24 T cell receptor beta chains listed next were all sequenced from one sample in a study of cytomegalovirus exposure and HLA in healthy donors (dated by TCRdb to about 2017). The method behind the library was the immunoSEQ multiplex PCR assay. For the multiplex PCR, a mixture combining 60 forward primers for TCR Vbeta segments and 13 reverse primers for TCR Jbeta segments was used. TCRdb limited this immuneACCESS table to in-frame rearrangements with V and J called. A share of clones is missing; checked studies link under half to unresolved V genes, and the rest is unexplained. Within this sample are over 150,000 clones, with approximately 77% of them counted one time only. The ten most abundant clones make up more than 1.2% of the sample. The sample consisted of PBMCs. All receptors come from a young man in good health and CMV-seronegative.

The V gene is TRBV6-6, the J gene TRBJ2-1; TRBD2 might be the D (6 bases). The CDR3 is made up of 16 amino acids. V was trimmed by 6 bases and J by 2 bases, leaving 17 bases between them. CDR1 and CDR2 from the germline V gene are MNHNY and SVGAGI (reference sequence). The CDR3 bases are TGTGCCAGCAGCTCCTCCTTGGGAGGTACCTACAATGAGCAGTTCTTC. It codes for CASSSSLGGTYNEQFF.

This clone occurred many times. The rearrangement uses TRBV5-5 and TRBJ2-1, with a tentative D call TRBD2 (5 bases). Germline V gene sequence: CDR1 SGHKS, CDR2 YYEKEE (reference sequence). Trimming took 4 bases from V and 6 from J, leaving 11 bases between them. This CDR3 has 13 amino acids. This chain's CDR3 is CASSVLTSNEQFF. CDR3 nucleotides: TGTGCCAGCAGCGTCCTTACTAGCAATGAGCAGTTCTTC.

The chain employs TRBV10-3 and TRBJ2-7, with D unresolved. The length of the CDR3 is 13 residues. Germline V CDR1 and CDR2: ENHRY, SYGVKD. V was shortened by 3 bases and J by 3 bases, with 9 bases between the two germline ends. CDR3 protein: CAISDRVGYEQYF. DNA for the CDR3: TGTGCCATCAGTGATCGGGTTGGCTACGAGCAGTACTTC.

The V and J genes are TRBV27 and TRBJ2-3; D is possibly TRBD2 (5 bases). V was cut by 5 bases and J by 0 bases, with 18 bases left in between. The germline CDR1 and CDR2 sequences are MNHEY and SMNVEV (reference sequence). CDR3 size: 17 residues. CDR3 in amino acids: CASSTALAVDSTDTQYF. CDR3 nucleotide sequence: TGTGCCAGCAGTACTGCTCTAGCCGTAGACAGCACAGATACGCAGTATTTT.

The rearrangement uses TRBV6-5 and TRBJ2-5; a possible D gene is TRBD2 (6 bases). The germline CDR1 and CDR2 sequences are MNHEY and SVGAGI. The CDR3 has 13 amino acids. V dropped 6 bases and J dropped 3 bases, with 11 bases sitting between them. The CDR3 reads CASRLAEEETQYF. The CDR3 coding sequence is TGTGCCAGCAGATTAGCGGAAGAAGAGACCCAGTACTTC.

This clone has just a few counts. The chain carries TRBV7-9 and TRBJ2-3; 12 nucleotides line up with TRBD2. The CDR3 consists of 16 residues. With 4 bases clipped from V and 5 bases from J, the junction kept 7 bases outside the gene matches. The germline gives CDR1 SEHNR, CDR2 FQNEAQ (reference sequence). The CDR3 spells CASSSGLAGFLDTQYF. CDR3 in DNA: TGTGCCAGCAGCTCGGGACTAGCGGGTTTCCTAGATACGCAGTATTTT.

This chain connects TRBV7-9 to TRBJ2-5; TRBD2 agrees at 8 bases. Germline-derived CDR1 and CDR2 are SEHNR and FQNEAQ (reference sequence). J gave up 8 bases and V 1 base, and 0 bases lay outside the gene matches. This CDR3 is built from 12 residues. CDR3 sequence: CASSLVAGTQYF. The CDR3 DNA reads TGTGCCAGCAGCTTAGTAGCGGGAACCCAGTACTTC. Variable domain in full (rest from reference TRBV7-9 and TRBJ2-5): DTGVSQNPRHKITKRGQNVTFRCDPISEHNRLYWYRQTLGQGPEFLTYFQNEAQLEKSRLLSDRFSAERPKGSFSTLEIQRTEQGDSAMYLCASSLVAGTQYFGPGTRLLVL.

CDR3 residues: CASSPTRGDRVKNIQYF. The CDR3 DNA is TGTGCCAGCAGCCCGACACGGGGGGACAGGGTCAAAAACATTCAGTACTTC. The rearrangement uses TRBV7-8 and TRBJ2-4; the match to TRBD1 covers 9 bases. This CDR3 has 17 amino acids. V gave up 5 bases and J gave up 3 bases; unmatched junction bases: 11. Germline values: CDR1 SGHVS, CDR2 FQNEAQ.

The chain carries TRBV5-4 and TRBJ1-5; tentative D call: TRBD1 (5 bases). Trimming cost V 0 bases and J 7 bases, with 8 bases left between them. In germline, CDR1 is SGHNT, CDR2 YYREEE (reference sequence). This CDR3 comprises 13 residues. The CDR3 DNA sequence: TGTGCCAGCAGCTTGGCGGGGGGGCAGCCCCAGCATTTT. This codes for CASSLAGGQPQHF.

The chain carries TRBV28 and TRBJ1-2; the match to TRBD1 covers 9 bases. CDR3 length: 14 residues. V trimming: 4 bases; J trimming: 4 bases; junction bases outside the gene matches: 4. Germline CDR1 reads MDHEN; CDR2 reads SYDVKM. In nucleotides, the CDR3 is TGTGCCAGCAGTTCGACAGGGGGAGGCTATGGCTACACCTTC. Translated: CASSSTGGGYGYTF.

V usage is TRBV28 and J usage is TRBJ1-4, with a tentative D call TRBD1 (5 bases). This CDR3 comprises 14 residues. Germline CDR1 MDHEN, CDR2 SYDVKM. Deletions cut 8 bases from V and 6 bases from J, with 16 bases between. Written as DNA, the CDR3 is TGTGCCAGCTCCCGGGGGGGGTCTTATGAAAAACTGTTTTTT. It codes for CASSRGGSYEKLFF. The full variable domain, rest sourced from reference TRBV28 and TRBJ1-4, is DVKVTQSSRYLVKRTGEKVFLECVQDMDHENMFWYRQDPGLGLRLIYFSYDVKMKEKGDIPEGYSVSREKKERFSLILESASTNQTSMYLCASSRGGSYEKLFFGSGTQLSVL.

This sequence joins TRBV2 and TRBJ2-1; the D gene is possibly TRBD1 (6 bases). V lost 6 bases to trimming and J lost 5 bases, with 20 bases between them. The CDR3 has 16 amino acids. Per germline, CDR1 SNHLY and CDR2 FYNNEI. CDR3: CASRVPHRDRDNEQFF. DNA of the CDR3: TGTGCCAGCAGGGTACCTCACAGGGACCGGGACAATGAGCAGTTCTTC.

This clone occurred once. The gene calls are TRBV15 and TRBJ2-1; TRBD1 agrees at 9 bases. The germline V gene has CDR1 LNHNV and CDR2 YYDKDF (reference sequence). Trimming removed 6 bases from V and 2 bases from J; junction bases left unmatched: 5. The length of the CDR3 is 15 residues. The CDR3 DNA reads as TGTGCCACCAGGGAGGGACAGGGACCCTACAATGAGCAGTTCTTC. It yields the protein CATREGQGPYNEQFF.

The chain links TRBV5-1 to TRBJ2-5, with TRBD1 as a possible D gene (7 bases). Germline V gives CDR1 SGHRS, CDR2 YFSETQ. This CDR3 has 14 residues. V was trimmed by 4 bases and J by 2 bases, leaving 12 bases between them. The CDR3 region is CASSIAGGQETQYF. CDR3 coding DNA: TGCGCCAGCAGCATTGCAGGGGGGCAAGAGACCCAGTACTTC.

This clone was seen once. This chain connects TRBV11-3 to TRBJ2-5; TRBD1 matches at 11 bases. V lost 5 bases, J lost 4 bases, and 3 bases stayed unmatched. The germline CDR1 and CDR2 sequences are SGHNT and YENEEA. This CDR3 spans 14 amino acids. CDR3 nucleotides: TGTGCCAGCAGCCTTGGGACAGGGGGAGAGACCCAGTACTTC. It is translated as CASSLGTGGETQYF.

The table lists this clone with a count of one. V usage is TRBV30 and J usage is TRBJ2-2; D is ambiguous. The length of the CDR3 is 16 residues. V was trimmed by 3 bases and J by 3 bases, leaving 17 bases between them. Germline V CDR1 and CDR2: GTSNPN, SVGIG (reference sequence). The CDR3 nucleotides are TGTGCCTGGAGAGAACCTGGTTGTCGGGACACCGGGGAGCTGTTTTTT. Amino acid sequence: CAWREPGCRDTGELFF.

Comments on this clone: The junction departs from the called germline gene at one end, perhaps through a read error. Other DNA sequences from this sample encode an identical CDR3 as well. The J gene is TRBJ1-1, the V gene TRBV30; D unclear. The CDR3 runs 10 residues. Looked up from germline, CDR1 is GTSNPN and CDR2 is SVGIG (reference sequence). CDR3 in amino acids: CAWSRSDAFF. The CDR3, as DNA: TGTGCCTGGTCGAGGTCAGACGCTTTCTTC.

This chain links TRBV28 with TRBJ2-7, with a possible D match to TRBD1 (6 bases). Germline lookup yields CDR1 MDHEN and CDR2 SYDVKM. V was shortened by 10 bases and J by 2 bases, with 12 bases between the two germline ends. CDR3 length: 12 residues. CDR3 residues: CATSGQTYEQYF. CDR3 DNA: TGTGCCACCTCCGGACAGACCTACGAGCAGTACTTC. Together with reference TRBV28 and TRBJ2-7, the CDR3 gives the full variable domain: DVKVTQSSRYLVKRTGEKVFLECVQDMDHENMFWYRQDPGLGLRLIYFSYDVKMKEKGDIPEGYSVSREKKERFSLILESASTNQTSMYLCATSGQTYEQYFGPGTRLTVT.

This clone is medium-sized within its sample. This chain joins TRBV13 and TRBJ2-1, with TRBD2 matching over 8 bases. Trimming cost V 3 bases and J 0 bases; bases outside gene matches: 10. This CDR3 comprises 18 residues. In germline, CDR1 is PRHDT, CDR2 FYEKMQ (reference sequence). CDR3 sequence: CASSFDDSGIPSYNEQFF. The CDR3 nucleotides are TGTGCCAGCAGCTTCGACGATAGCGGGATACCCTCCTACAATGAGCAGTTCTTC.

This clone was detected only a few times. The rearrangement joins TRBV7-2 to TRBJ2-5; D is unclear. The V end was cut by 0 bases, the J end by 11 bases, with 16 bases between. The CDR3 is made up of 14 amino acids. CDR1 and CDR2 (germline): SGHTA, FQGNSA. CDR3 nucleotides: TGTGCCAGCAGCTTAGCGGGTAAAAAGAAGGAGCAGTACTTC. The encoded protein is CASSLAGKKKEQYF. The variable domain in full, completed from reference TRBV7-2 and TRBJ2-5, reads GAGVSQSPSNKVTEKGKDVELRCDPISGHTALYWYRQSLGQGLEFLIYFQGNSAPDKSGLPSDRFSAERTGGSVSTLTIQRTQQEDSAVYLCASSLAGKKKEQYFGPGTRLLVL.

The chain combines TRBV6-5 with TRBJ2-7; 9 bases agree with TRBD1. After removal of 2 bases from V and 5 bases from J, the junction contained 10 bases not matched to a gene. Per the germline V gene, CDR1 is MNHEY and CDR2 is SVGAGI. This CDR3 is built from 16 residues. In DNA, the CDR3 is TGTGCCAGCAGTTACGAAAAGCCGGGACAGGGTAACGAGCAGTACTTC. This encodes CASSYEKPGQGNEQYF.

V usage is TRBV6-5 and J usage is TRBJ1-2; tentatively, D is TRBD1 (5 bases). The CDR3 sequence is 13 residues long. Germline V gives CDR1 MNHEY, CDR2 SVGAGI. The germline V and J ends were trimmed by 8 bases and 4 bases, with 14 bases remaining between them. CDR3 sequence reads: CASGAATVYGYTF. CDR3 DNA sequence: TGTGCCAGCGGGGCAGCGACCGTCTATGGCTACACCTTC.

J is TRBJ1-1 and V is TRBV5-1; TRBD1 aligns across 7 bases. The CDR3 sequence is 13 residues long. Germline V lookup: CDR1 SGHRS, CDR2 YFSETQ. The V segment lost 4 bases and the J segment 12 bases; nucleotides outside the gene matches: 12. For the CDR3, the DNA is TGCGCCAGCAGCGAAGCCGGGACAGTTGGTACTTTCTTT. Amino acids: CASSEAGTVGTFF.

The genes are TRBV5-4 and TRBJ2-3; the match to TRBD2 covers 11 bases. The CDR3 has 16 amino acids. The germline V gene has CDR1 SGHNT and CDR2 YYREEE (reference sequence). Losses at the gene ends were 4 bases for V and 2 bases for J; bases not matched to a gene: 6. The CDR3 protein is CASSLLSGGVTDTQYF. The CDR3 bases are TGTGCCAGCAGCCTCCTTAGCGGGGGGGTCACAGATACGCAGTATTTT.